The present T cell receptor beta chain was sequenced within a study of blood T cell repertoires in COVID-19. Study information: The origin of the acute and convalescent COVID-19 samples was the United States, Italy and Spain. T cells, B-cell-depleted T cells, or PBMCs supplied cDNA or gDNA.

The germline CDR1 and CDR2 sequences are SNHLY and FYNNEI. This CDR3 comprises 14 residues. Trimming took 4 bases from V and 4 from J; bases not matched to a gene: 5. Per the authors' pipeline: Amplifying reference gene primers gave estimates of nucleated cell counts. Using immunoSEQ multiplex PCR, the repertoire was profiled, and TCRdb retains in-frame clones only, with some absent. V and J calls and clone size are copied from that table; D and trimming were computed from the DNA. In the table there are 100,000 to 150,000 clones, 79% of which are singletons. Specimen: peripheral blood. The clonotype comes from a man in his forties with active or convalescent COVID-19. This sequence joins TRBV2 and TRBJ2-3; 7 nucleotides align to TRBD1. This CDR3 is CASSGQGWSDTQYF. DNA for the CDR3: TGTGCCAGCAGTGGACAGGGTTGGTCAGATACGCAGTATTTT.